This TCR beta chain was found in a study of early T cells in non-severe SARS-CoV-2 infection (dated by TCRdb to the early 2020s). Concerning the study at large: TCR sequencing used bulk RNA from unsorted whole blood, so alpha and beta chains could not be paired. Points the paper makes about the study in general: VDJdb matching was skewed toward anti-spike CD8 responses, so virus-specific expansions were likely underestimated and private and CD4 specificities were missed.

This was a case-control study nested in a cohort of healthcare workers in London, UK, who had nasopharyngeal swab PCR tests and blood samples taken every week. Healthcare workers were enrolled in the week of the UK lockdown, from 23 to 31 March 2020, and were followed every week for up to roughly 16 weeks. Regarding this clonotype: Its antigen is unknown. Per-base qualities were not stored, and no clone one base away is much larger.

The protocol used for the library was 5' RACE. The sequencing machine was a NextSeq 500. The TCR library protocol attached unique molecular identifiers to individual cDNA molecules to correct for sequencing error and PCR bias. TCR alpha and beta chains were both sequenced, and the abundances of alpha and beta sequences in each sample were closely correlated with each other. The source study handled its data this way. V gene, J gene and CDR3 annotation of TCR sequences was performed with Decombinator V4. TCRs were defined as expanded if a significant change between any two time points was detected under a Poisson model with p below 0.0001. TCR abundances were normalised to the total number of TCRs sequenced per sample and expressed as counts per million. TRAV1-2 paired with TRAJ12, TRAJ20 or TRAJ33 defined MAIT TCRs, while TRAV10 paired with TRAJ18 defined iNKT TCRs. VDJdb, accessed 1 November 2021, was searched for CMV, EBV and SARS-CoV-2 annotated TCRs, excluding TCRs annotated for multiple antigens. The raw public data were reprocessed by TCRdb itself: fastp quality trimming at Q25, MiXCR clonotype calling, in-frame beta chains only. Duplicate CDR3 protein sequences are folded into a single record with the most common DNA and genes. The V and J calls, along with clone size, are taken from TCRdb and not from the paper's own processing. The sample table records more than 45,000 distinct CDR3 sequences; less than 15% of these occur just once. The ten largest clones represent about 9.4% of the sample.

V loses 0 bases, J loses 4 bases, and the germline ends lie 12 bases apart. The CDR3 contains 15 residues, cysteine and phenylalanine counted. Of the read, only the CDR3 DNA is kept; its 45 bases are in frame from base 1. For CDR1 and CDR2, the germline V gene (reference sequence) lists LGHDT and YNNKEL. The sequence is built from TRBV3-1 and TRBJ1-2; TRBD1 is a weak D gene call, 5 bases matching. The clonotype originates from an adult who was a healthcare worker with PCR-confirmed SARS-CoV-2 infection or an uninfected control (not recorded which). The sample consisted of whole blood. The CDR3 amino acid sequence is: CASSQDPPGGYGYTF. The sequence in DNA is TGTGCCAGCAGCCAAGACCCCCCGGGGGGCTATGGCTACACCTTC.